The rows below give T cell receptor beta chains drawn from one sample of a study of T-cell memory formation after mild COVID-19. Using its own MiXCR run on the 5' RACE reads, TCRdb lists one record per CDR3 protein. Of 550,000 to 600,000 distinct CDR3 sequences listed, about 20% are singletons. The sequenced material came from PBMCs or a T cell subset sorted from them (not recorded which). The receptors come from an adult woman who had mild COVID-19 (a few samples of this study predate the infection). Cell type and time point are not known. Both conserved end residues are part of each CDR3. The D gene is left open where the match is weak. Only some rows state a clone size, as once, few, many or a class for expanded clones.

D gene: NA; V gene: TRBV11-2; clone size: many; J gene: TRBJ2-7; CDR3 protein: CASSLDRGSSYEQYF; CDR3 DNA: TGTGCCAGCAGCTTAGACCGGGGAAGCTCCTACGAGCAGTACTTC
D gene: NA; V gene: TRBV7-2; clone size: few; J gene: TRBJ2-3; CDR3 protein: CASSFRVRGPGSSTDTQYF; CDR3 DNA: TGTGCCAGCAGCTTTAGAGTGAGAGGGCCAGGATCTAGCACAGATACGCAGTATTTT
D gene: TRBD1; V gene: TRBV3-1; clone size: few; J gene: TRBJ1-2; CDR3 protein: CASSLQGQYNGYTF; CDR3 DNA: TGTGCCAGCAGCCTACAGGGACAGTACAATGGCTACACCTTC
D gene: NA; V gene: TRBV12-3/TRBV12-4; clone size: NA; J gene: TRBJ1-2; CDR3 protein: CASIRDTGGNYGYTF; CDR3 DNA: TGTGCCAGCATCAGAGACACTGGGGGCAACTATGGCTACACCTTC
D gene: NA; V gene: TRBV10-3; clone size: NA; J gene: TRBJ1-2; CDR3 protein: CAISLTARSYTF; CDR3 DNA: TGTGCCATTTCCCTGACAGCTCGCAGCTACACCTTC
D gene: TRBD1; V gene: TRBV25-1; clone size: NA; J gene: TRBJ2-5; CDR3 protein: CASSPGQVLRETQYF; CDR3 DNA: TGTGCCAGCAGTCCGGGACAGGTATTGAGGGAGACCCAGTACTTC
D gene: NA; V gene: TRBV5-4; clone size: NA; J gene: TRBJ2-6; CDR3 protein: CASSWGAGANVLTF; CDR3 DNA: TGTGCCAGCAGCTGGGGCGCGGGGGCCAACGTCCTGACTTTC
D gene: NA; V gene: TRBV12-3/TRBV12-4; clone size: few; J gene: TRBJ2-7; CDR3 protein: CASSLMGEAIYEQYF; CDR3 DNA: TGTGCCAGCAGTTTAATGGGAGAAGCCATCTACGAGCAGTACTTC
D gene: NA; V gene: TRBV29-1; clone size: many; J gene: TRBJ1-2; CDR3 protein: CSAPAGQSNTF; CDR3 DNA: TGCAGCGCTCCCGCCGGGCAGTCGAACACCTTC
D gene: NA; V gene: TRBV3-1; clone size: NA; J gene: TRBJ1-1; CDR3 protein: CASSLPGSGEAFF; CDR3 DNA: TGTGCCAGCAGCCTCCCGGGGAGCGGTGAAGCTTTCTTT
D gene: TRBD1; V gene: TRBV5-1; clone size: NA; J gene: TRBJ2-6; CDR3 protein: CASTCRQGDFLCSGANVLTF; CDR3 DNA: TGCGCCAGCACCTGCAGACAGGGGGACTTTCTGTGCTCTGGGGCCAACGTCCTGACTTTC
D gene: NA; V gene: TRBV12-3/TRBV12-4; clone size: NA; J gene: TRBJ2-5; CDR3 protein: CASSFEGRGGETQYF; CDR3 DNA: TGTGCCAGCAGTTTCGAGGGCCGAGGAGGGGAGACCCAGTACTTC
D gene: TRBD1; V gene: TRBV7-9; clone size: NA; J gene: TRBJ2-5; CDR3 protein: CASSLRDRGPQETQYF; CDR3 DNA: TGTGCCAGCAGCTTAAGGGACAGGGGCCCCCAAGAGACCCAGTACTTC
D gene: TRBD1; V gene: TRBV3-1; clone size: many; J gene: TRBJ1-2; CDR3 protein: CASSSSGTGGRFYGYTF; CDR3 DNA: TGTGCCAGCAGCTCTTCCGGGACAGGGGGCCGATTCTATGGCTACACCTTC
D gene: TRBD1; V gene: TRBV5-1; clone size: NA; J gene: TRBJ1-2; CDR3 protein: CASSPRSGGIDGYTF; CDR3 DNA: TGCGCCAGCAGCCCCAGGTCAGGGGGGATTGATGGCTACACCTTC
D gene: TRBD2; V gene: TRBV27; clone size: NA; J gene: TRBJ2-1; CDR3 protein: CASSPYSSGGAFEQFF; CDR3 DNA: TGTGCCAGCAGTCCATATTCTAGCGGGGGGGCGTTTGAGCAGTTCTTC
D gene: TRBD2; V gene: TRBV7-2; clone size: many; J gene: TRBJ2-7; CDR3 protein: CASSLGSLAGSPYEQYF; CDR3 DNA: TGTGCCAGCAGCTTAGGCAGTCTAGCGGGTTCCCCCTACGAGCAGTACTTC
D gene: NA; V gene: TRBV7-9; clone size: NA; J gene: TRBJ1-1; CDR3 protein: CASSLEGGSNTEAFF; CDR3 DNA: TGTGCCAGCAGCTTAGAGGGGGGTTCGAACACTGAAGCTTTCTTT
D gene: TRBD1; V gene: TRBV6-5; clone size: few; J gene: TRBJ2-2; CDR3 protein: CASSPGQGNRELFF; CDR3 DNA: TGTGCCAGCAGTCCAGGACAGGGGAACCGGGAGCTGTTTTTT
D gene: NA; V gene: TRBV28; clone size: few; J gene: TRBJ2-7; CDR3 protein: CASSLTFRVSYEQYF; CDR3 DNA: TGTGCCAGCAGTTTAACTTTCAGGGTTTCCTACGAGCAGTACTTC
D gene: NA; V gene: TRBV9; clone size: many; J gene: TRBJ2-1; CDR3 protein: CASSVGPAAFEQFF; CDR3 DNA: TGTGCCAGCAGCGTAGGGCCAGCAGCCTTTGAGCAGTTCTTC
D gene: NA; V gene: TRBV10-3; clone size: NA; J gene: TRBJ2-1; CDR3 protein: CAISEPGSNEQFF; CDR3 DNA: TGTGCCATCAGTGAGCCGGGGTCCAATGAGCAGTTCTTC
D gene: NA; V gene: TRBV11-2; clone size: few; J gene: TRBJ2-5; CDR3 protein: CASSLAGEQTQYF; CDR3 DNA: TGTGCCAGCAGCTTAGCCGGGGAACAGACCCAGTACTTC
D gene: TRBD1; V gene: TRBV20-1; clone size: few; J gene: TRBJ2-1; CDR3 protein: CSVDRGPLGNEQFF; CDR3 DNA: TGCAGTGTAGACAGGGGACCTTTGGGCAATGAGCAGTTCTTC
D gene: NA; V gene: TRBV4-2; clone size: NA; J gene: TRBJ2-7; CDR3 protein: CASSPLGGGWYEQYF; CDR3 DNA: TGTGCCAGCAGCCCCCTGGGGGGGGGCTGGTACGAGCAGTACTTC
D gene: NA; V gene: TRBV21-1; clone size: few; J gene: TRBJ2-7; CDR3 protein: CASSTHRGVGYEQYF; CDR3 DNA: TGTGCCAGCAGCACACACAGGGGGGTTGGCTACGAGCAGTACTTC
D gene: TRBD1; V gene: TRBV7-6; clone size: NA; J gene: TRBJ2-5; CDR3 protein: CASSLGGGQGERETQYF; CDR3 DNA: TGTGCCAGCAGCTTAGGGGGGGGACAGGGTGAAAGGGAGACCCAGTACTTC
D gene: NA; V gene: TRBV12-3/TRBV12-4; clone size: few; J gene: TRBJ2-3; CDR3 protein: CASRPRGDTQYF; CDR3 DNA: TGTGCCAGCAGACCTAGGGGAGATACGCAGTATTTT
D gene: NA; V gene: TRBV7-6; clone size: NA; J gene: TRBJ2-1; CDR3 protein: CASSSGPQERVFF; CDR3 DNA: TGTGCCAGCAGCTCAGGACCCCAAGAGAGGGTGTTCTTC
D gene: NA; V gene: TRBV3-1; clone size: NA; J gene: TRBJ2-3; CDR3 protein: CASSQRISTDTQYF; CDR3 DNA: TGTGCCAGCAGCCAGCGGATTAGCACAGATACGCAGTATTTT
D gene: TRBD1; V gene: TRBV5-6; clone size: NA; J gene: TRBJ1-2; CDR3 protein: CASSLGDRRFGGYTF; CDR3 DNA: TGTGCCAGCAGCTTGGGGGACAGGCGGTTTGGTGGCTACACCTTC
D gene: TRBD2; V gene: TRBV9; clone size: NA; J gene: TRBJ2-6; CDR3 protein: CASSPRSAGGLADSGANVLTF; CDR3 DNA: TGTGCCAGCAGCCCCCGTTCGGCAGGGGGACTAGCAGACTCTGGGGCCAACGTCCTGACTTTC
D gene: TRBD2; V gene: TRBV12-5; clone size: few; J gene: TRBJ2-3; CDR3 protein: CASANGRLSSTDTQYF; CDR3 DNA: TGTGCTAGTGCCAACGGGAGGCTCTCTAGCACAGATACGCAGTATTTT
D gene: NA; V gene: TRBV6-6; clone size: NA; J gene: TRBJ1-4; CDR3 protein: CASRPSNEKLFF; CDR3 DNA: TGTGCCAGCCGTCCTTCTAATGAAAAACTGTTTTTT
D gene: TRBD1; V gene: TRBV2; clone size: NA; J gene: TRBJ2-5; CDR3 protein: CASSVEGTGLETQYF; CDR3 DNA: TGTGCCAGCAGTGTCGAGGGGACAGGGCTAGAGACCCAGTACTTC
D gene: TRBD2; V gene: TRBV28; clone size: few; J gene: TRBJ2-1; CDR3 protein: CASKAGAYNEQFF; CDR3 DNA: TGTGCCTCCAAAGCGGGAGCTTACAATGAGCAGTTCTTC
D gene: NA; V gene: TRBV19; clone size: NA; J gene: TRBJ1-1; CDR3 protein: CASSPRLIERGSEAFF; CDR3 DNA: TGTGCCAGTAGTCCCCGTCTGATAGAACGGGGGTCTGAAGCTTTCTTT
D gene: NA; V gene: TRBV29-1; clone size: NA; J gene: TRBJ2-1; CDR3 protein: CSVRDAEQFF; CDR3 DNA: TGCAGCGTCCGGGACGCCGAGCAGTTCTTC
D gene: NA; V gene: TRBV29-1; clone size: NA; J gene: TRBJ1-1; CDR3 protein: CSGWGRGDTEAFF; CDR3 DNA: TGCAGCGGTTGGGGGAGGGGGGACACTGAAGCTTTCTTT
D gene: TRBD1; V gene: TRBV20-1; clone size: NA; J gene: TRBJ1-5; CDR3 protein: CSASPGGGQPQHF; CDR3 DNA: TGCAGTGCTAGCCCAGGGGGCGGGCAGCCCCAGCATTTT
D gene: TRBD1; V gene: TRBV6-5; clone size: NA; J gene: TRBJ2-5; CDR3 protein: CASSSWPKRTGRETQYF; CDR3 DNA: TGTGCCAGCAGTTCTTGGCCGAAGCGGACAGGGAGAGAGACCCAGTACTTC